The 26 T cell receptor beta chains below were found in one sample sequenced in a study of cytomegalovirus exposure and HLA in healthy donors. A multiplex PCR was run with 60 Vbeta primers and 13 Jbeta primers. TCRdb keeps only in-frame clones here, not all; method: immunoSEQ multiplex PCR. The data contain some 67,000 clones, 80% to 90% of them singletons. The sample was PBMCs. The receptors here all came from a woman in her 30s in good health and CMV-seronegative.

J is TRBJ2-2 and V is TRBV23-1, with D tentatively TRBD1 (6 bases). TRBV23-1 falls under the ORF class, with uncertain function. This CDR3 has 17 residues. Between the trimmed V and J ends, which lost 1 base and 1 base, there was a span of 13 bases. The CDR3 coding sequence is TGCGCCAGCAGTCAATGTTCCGAGACAGGGAACACCGGGGAGCTGTTTTTT. Translated, it gives CASSQCSETGNTGELFF.

The chain recombines TRBV27 with TRBJ1-1; 9 bases are a match to TRBD1. Looked up from germline, CDR1 is MNHEY and CDR2 is SMNVEV (reference sequence). This CDR3 contains 15 residues. Trimming at V came to 6 bases and at J to 3 bases, leaving 8 bases not matched to a gene. In DNA form, the CDR3 reads TGTGCCAGCAGCTGGGACAGGGCCCCCGACACTGAAGCTTTCTTT. Encoded protein: CASSWDRAPDTEAFF.

The gene calls are TRBV18 and TRBJ1-2, with a tentative D call TRBD1 (5 bases). CDR3 length: 14 residues. Per the germline V gene, CDR1 is KGHSH and CDR2 is LQKENI. The V end lost 1 base, the J end lost 8 bases, and 14 bases lay between the germline ends. The CDR3 DNA is TGTGCCAGCTCACCACTGCGGGACGGCGAGGGCTACACCTTC. As protein: CASSPLRDGEGYTF.

For the CDR3, the DNA is TGTGCCAGCTCCCCCAGGGCTGAAAATGAAGCTTTCTTT. Translating it yields CASSPRAENEAFF. The chain employs TRBV18 and TRBJ1-1, with TRBD1 as a possible D gene (5 bases). Germline CDR1 and CDR2: KGHSH and LQKENI. V was shortened by 6 bases and J by 7 bases, with 15 bases between the two germline ends. This CDR3 is built from 13 residues.

This chain connects TRBV7-2 to TRBJ2-5; tentatively, D is TRBD2 (5 bases). CDR3 length equals 14 residues. Trimming stripped 2 bases from V and 5 bases from J, with 12 bases between. Germline-derived CDR1 and CDR2 are SGHTA and FQGNSA. CDR3 amino acids: CASSLTLALETQYF. The CDR3 region has the DNA TGTGCCAGCAGCTTAACCCTAGCTTTGGAGACCCAGTACTTC.

This clone was counted between two and nine times. The genes are TRBV29-1 and TRBJ2-4; D perhaps matches TRBD2 (6 bases). CDR1 SQVTM and CDR2 ANQGSEA come from the germline V gene. Trimming removed 7 bases from V and 4 bases from J, with 8 bases in between. The CDR3 totals 11 residues. The CDR3 DNA sequence: TGCAGCGCCGGAGGGAAAAACATTCAGTACTTC. Translating it yields CSAGGKNIQYF.

The CDR3 sequence: CASSRDEEGEQFF. CDR3 DNA: TGTGCCAGCAGCCGGGACGAGGAGGGTGAGCAGTTCTTC. V usage is TRBV5-4 and J usage is TRBJ2-1; D is possibly TRBD2 (6 bases). The CDR3 loop spans 13 amino acids. V was trimmed by 4 bases and J by 9 bases, leaving 14 bases between them. Per the germline V gene, CDR1 is SGHNT and CDR2 is YYREEE (reference sequence).

The rearrangement links TRBV11-3 to TRBJ1-2; TRBD1 aligns across 7 bases. The CDR3 covers 15 residues. Trimming removed 2 bases from V and 3 bases from J; junction bases left unmatched: 6. Germline V gene data show CDR1 as SGHNT and CDR2 as YENEEA. CDR3 in DNA: TGTGCCAGCAGCTTAAAGACAGGGAACGACTATGGCTACACCTTC. It codes for CASSLKTGNDYGYTF.

This rearrangement joins TRBV19 to TRBJ1-4; D might be TRBD1 (6 bases). V was pared by 3 bases and J by 7 bases, with 12 bases between. CDR3 size: 14 residues. The V gene's germline CDR1 is LNHDA and CDR2 SQIVND (reference sequence). This CDR3 reads CASSIVGASEKLFF. DNA of the CDR3: TGTGCCAGTAGTATCGTGGGGGCGAGTGAAAAACTGTTTTTT.

This sequence joins TRBV29-1 and TRBJ2-5, with 8 bases lining up with TRBD1. Per germline, CDR1 SQVTM and CDR2 ANQGSEA. The J segment lost 4 bases and the V segment lost 7 bases, leaving 5 bases of the junction unmatched. This CDR3 has 12 amino acids. The CDR3: CSGFRGRETQYF. The CDR3 DNA sequence: TGCAGCGGGTTCAGGGGGCGAGAGACCCAGTACTTC. Drawing the rest from reference TRBV29-1 and TRBJ2-5, the complete variable domain is SAVISQKPSRDICQRGTSLTIQCQVDSQVTMMFWYRQQPGQSLTLIATANQGSEATYESGFVIDKFPISRPNLTFSTLTVSNMSPEDSSIYLCSGFRGRETQYFGPGTRLLVL.

J is TRBJ2-1 and V is TRBV5-6; 11 nucleotides align to TRBD2. From germline, CDR1 is SGHDT and CDR2 YYEEEE. The CDR3 runs 16 residues. The V and J ends lost 2 bases and 8 bases, in that order; junction bases with no gene match: 9. The chain's CDR3 is CASSLGSGGVWDEQFF. CDR3 nucleotides: TGTGCCAGCAGCTTAGGTAGCGGGGGGGTCTGGGATGAGCAGTTCTTC.

CDR3 protein: CASLLLLGYNTGELFF. CDR3 bases: TGTGCCAGCCTACTCCTACTGGGCTATAACACCGGGGAGCTGTTTTTT. This chain uses TRBV2 with TRBJ2-2; D is undetermined. Germline assignment: CDR1 SNHLY and CDR2 FYNNEI. The CDR3 is 16 amino acids. The V gene lost 8 bases and the J gene lost 2 bases, with 18 bases spanning the gap. Full variable domain (remainder filled in from reference TRBV2 and TRBJ2-2): EPEVTQTPSHQVTQMGQEVILRCVPISNHLYFYWYRQILGQKVEFLVSFYNNEISEKSEIFDDQFSVERPDGSNFTLKIRSTKLEDSAMYFCASLLLLGYNTGELFFGEGSRLTVL.

The V and J genes are TRBV30 and TRBJ2-7; 8 bases are a match to TRBD2. The CDR3 is made up of 16 amino acids. Losses at the gene ends were 2 bases for V and 0 bases for J; bases not matched to a gene: 9. CDR1 is GTSNPN and CDR2 is SVGIG in the germline V gene (reference sequence). The DNA for the CDR3 is TGTGCCTGGAGTTTAACAAGACTAGCGAACTCCTACGAGCAGTACTTC. Its protein product is CAWSLTRLANSYEQYF.

This clone has a handful of counts. This chain uses TRBV9 with TRBJ2-2; D is ambiguous. Germline loops: CDR1 SGDLS, CDR2 YYNGEE. Trimming pared 6 bases from V and 6 bases from J, leaving 9 bases between. The CDR3 extends over 12 amino acids. In DNA form, the CDR3 reads TGTGCCAGCAACTACTATTCCGGGGAGCTGTTTTTT. Translated: CASNYYSGELFF.

The genes are TRBV7-2 and TRBJ2-3, with a tentative D call TRBD1 (7 bases). The CDR3 runs to 15 residues. The germline V and J ends were trimmed by 5 bases and 5 bases, with 17 bases remaining between them. CDR1 SGHTA and CDR2 FQGNSA come from the germline V gene. The DNA for the CDR3 is TGTGCCAGCAGCGGTCGGAGGGGGCGCAAAGATACGCAGTATTTT. This encodes CASSGRRGRKDTQYF.

This clone was observed a few times. V is TRBV27 and J is TRBJ1-1; TRBD1 matches at 10 bases. V was clipped by 2 bases and J by 4 bases; unmatched bases: 4. This CDR3 is built from 15 residues. Germline lookup yields CDR1 MNHEY and CDR2 SMNVEV (reference sequence). DNA of the CDR3: TGTGCCAGCAGTTTAACCGGGACAGGGGTCACTGAAGCTTTCTTT. It is translated as CASSLTGTGVTEAFF.

This clone has just a few counts. This rearrangement joins TRBV29-1 to TRBJ2-7; 7 positions match TRBD1. From germline, CDR1 is SQVTM and CDR2 ANQGSEA. The J segment lost 6 bases and the V segment lost 6 bases, leaving 11 bases of the junction unmatched. There are 13 residues in the CDR3. CDR3 coding DNA: TGCAGCGTCGAGACAGGGTCTAGAGCCGAGCAGTACTTC. This sequence encodes CSVETGSRAEQYF.

The chain links TRBV4-1 to TRBJ1-4; D gene ambiguous. This CDR3 contains 15 residues. Per germline, CDR1 MGHRA and CDR2 YSYEKL. Trimming took off 4 bases at V and 2 bases at J, with 11 bases between the two ends. For the CDR3, the DNA is TGCGCCAGCAGCCCCCCCCGGGTTACTAATGAAAAACTGTTTTTT. Translated: CASSPPRVTNEKLFF.

The gene calls are TRBV4-3 and TRBJ2-1; a weak D match, TRBD1 (5 bases). The germline V gene encodes CDR1 LGHNA and CDR2 YSLEER. The CDR3 has 13 amino acids. Trimming stripped 4 bases from V and 4 bases from J, with 8 bases between. Here the CDR3 reads CASSPRGYNEQFF. CDR3 nucleotide sequence: TGCGCCAGCAGCCCAAGGGGATACAATGAGCAGTTCTTC.

V is TRBV14 and J is TRBJ2-7; D gene unclear. Per germline, CDR1 SGHDN and CDR2 FVKESK. The CDR3 consists of 14 residues. V lost 5 bases and J lost 2, with 13 bases in between. CDR3 DNA: TGTGCCAGCAGCTCGACACGTTTAGCCTACGAGCAGTACTTC. This gives the protein CASSSTRLAYEQYF. The full variable domain, with the rest looked up from reference TRBV14 and TRBJ2-7, is EAGVTQFPSHSVIEKGQTVTLRCDPISGHDNLYWYRRVMGKEIKFLLHFVKESKQDESGMPNNRFLAERTGGTYSTLKVQPAELEDSGVYFCASSSTRLAYEQYFGPGTRLTVT.

This sequence joins TRBV7-6 and TRBJ1-1; weak D call: TRBD1 (6 bases). Trimming stripped 3 bases from V and 1 base from J, with 15 bases between. Germline loops: CDR1 SGHVS, CDR2 FNYEAQ. The CDR3 covers 16 residues. The DNA of the CDR3 is TGTGCCAGCAGCTTTTCAGGGGCGAGCAGGAACACTGAAGCTTTCTTT. This gives the protein CASSFSGASRNTEAFF.

This chain joins TRBV27 and TRBJ1-6; D is possibly TRBD1 (5 bases). The CDR3 runs 14 residues. Germline loops: CDR1 MNHEY, CDR2 SMNVEV (reference sequence). V lost 5 bases and J 3 bases, leaving 8 bases between the germline ends. The CDR3 nucleotides are TGTGCCAGCAGTGCGACAGTCTATAATTCACCCCTCCACTTT. It translates to CASSATVYNSPLHF.

This clone was counted between two and nine times. DNA of the CDR3: TGTGCCAGCAGCCCTGGGGCTGGTTCGGGGGACTTCTACAATGAGCAGTTCTTC. It specifies CASSPGAGSGDFYNEQFF. The chain carries TRBV11-3 and TRBJ2-1; D is possibly TRBD2 (6 bases). V gave up 5 bases and J gave up 3 bases, with 23 bases separating them. The CDR3 covers 18 residues. From germline, CDR1 is SGHNT and CDR2 YENEEA.

The chain has TRBV15 and TRBJ1-4; D not resolved. Germline V gene lookup returns CDR1 LNHNV and CDR2 YYDKDF (reference sequence). V lost 2 bases and J lost 2, with 12 bases in between. The CDR3 contains 16 residues. The CDR3 sequence is CATSRIGRTTNEKLFF. The CDR3, as DNA: TGTGCCACCAGCAGAATTGGGCGAACTACTAATGAAAAACTGTTTTTT.

This clone showed up just once. The chain combines TRBV23-1 with TRBJ2-7, with D possibly being TRBD1 (6 bases). TRBV23-1 falls under the ORF class, with uncertain function. Trimming took off 2 bases at V and 3 bases at J, with 17 bases between the two ends. The CDR3 spans 16 residues. The CDR3, as DNA: TGCGCCAGCAGTCAAAGAGGAAGGACAGCTCACTACGAGCAGTACTTC. Residues: CASSQRGRTAHYEQYF.

This clone has only one observation. V gene TRBV30 combines with J gene TRBJ2-7; 9 bases are shared with TRBD1. J gave up 2 bases and V 7 bases, and 9 bases lay outside the gene matches. The CDR3 has 14 amino acids. CDR1 is GTSNPN and CDR2 is SVGIG in the germline V gene (reference sequence). The CDR3 nucleotides read TGTGCCTATTCTCCCGGGACAGGGACCTACGAGCAGTACTTC. Translation: CAYSPGTGTYEQYF.